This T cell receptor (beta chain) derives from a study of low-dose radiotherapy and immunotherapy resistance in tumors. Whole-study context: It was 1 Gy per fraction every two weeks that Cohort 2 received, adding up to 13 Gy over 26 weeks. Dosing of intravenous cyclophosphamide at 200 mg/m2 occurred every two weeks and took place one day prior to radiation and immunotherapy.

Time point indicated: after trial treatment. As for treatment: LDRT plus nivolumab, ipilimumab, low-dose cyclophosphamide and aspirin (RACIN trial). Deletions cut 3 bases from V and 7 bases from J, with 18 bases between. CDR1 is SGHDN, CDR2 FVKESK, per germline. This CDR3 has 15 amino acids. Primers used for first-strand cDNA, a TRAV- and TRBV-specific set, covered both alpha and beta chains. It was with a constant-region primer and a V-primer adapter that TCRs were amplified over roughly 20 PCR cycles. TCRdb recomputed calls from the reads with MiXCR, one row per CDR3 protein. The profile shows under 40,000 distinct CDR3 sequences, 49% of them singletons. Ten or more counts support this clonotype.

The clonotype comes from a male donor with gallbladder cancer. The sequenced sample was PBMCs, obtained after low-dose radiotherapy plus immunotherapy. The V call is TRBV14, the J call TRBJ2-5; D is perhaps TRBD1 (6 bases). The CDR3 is CASSQLNRDVVTQYF. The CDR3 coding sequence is TGTGCCAGCAGCCAGCTAAACAGGGACGTGGTGACCCAGTACTTC.